This T cell receptor (beta chain) is from a study of T-cell memory formation after mild COVID-19. This clonotype showed up just a few times. Germline lookup yields CDR1 SGHDT and CDR2 YYEEEE. The CDR3 loop spans 14 amino acids. V was cut by 1 base and J by 4 bases, with 12 bases left in between. Each CDR3 protein is one row after TCRdb ran MiXCR on the 5' RACE reads. The repertoire holds tens of thousands of distinct CDR3 sequences, with approximately 8.3% as singletons. The chain couples TRBV5-6 to TRBJ2-7; D unclear. The sequenced material came from PBMCs or a T cell subset sorted from them (not recorded which). This sequence was found in a man aged 18 to 30 who had mild COVID-19 (a few samples of this study predate the infection). Cell type and time point are not known. CDR3 bases: TGTGCCAGCAGCTTGTTTGGGGATCCGTACGAGCAGTACTTC. Translated: CASSLFGDPYEQYF.